This T cell receptor (beta chain) came from a study of control samples from healthy donors and cancer patients (dated by TCRdb to the early 2020s). From the cysteine through the phenylalanine, the CDR3 covers 15 amino acids. Only CDR3 DNA remains: 45 bases, in frame from the first base. V and J lose 4 bases and 1 base, and a span of 11 bases separates them. Reading the germline V gene gives CDR1 ENHRY and CDR2 SYGVKD. In the case of this clone: Its antigen has not been determined. Base qualities were left out, and no much larger clone turns up one base away.

To prepare the library, the immunoSEQ multiplex PCR assay was applied. The clones in this table, taken by TCRdb from immuneACCESS, are in-frame only. Not every clone is retained; where verified, under half of the shortfall comes from an unresolved V gene, and the cause of the rest is unknown. Counted in this sample were around 75,000 clones; approximately 92% of them appeared once. The top ten clones comprise about 5% of the sample. The TCR sequence derives from a woman aged 55-70 years in good health. The sequence links TRBV10-3 to TRBJ2-1, with the D call perhaps TRBD1 or TRBD2, each one matching 6 bases. Sequencing input: blood. The bases read TGTGCCATCAGTGCTAGGGGGGATTCCTACAATGAGCAGTTCTTC. This yields the protein CAISARGDSYNEQFF.